This TCR beta chain was recorded in a study of PD-1 blockade in classical Hodgkin lymphoma. Findings of the study overall: Nivolumab initiation under 1 year post-ASCT meant exclusion.

About this clone itself: Its specificity is unknown.

No patient escaped relapse after autologous stem cell transplantation, and brentuximab vedotin exposure varied. Trimming stripped 6 bases from V and 7 bases from J, with 10 bases between. The CDR3 has 12 residues. Germline loops: CDR1 LNHDA, CDR2 SQIVND (reference sequence). Here immunoSEQ multiplex PCR was the method, and the copy in TCRdb shows in-frame clones only, minus some. Of around 13,000 clones in the sample, roughly 86% are singletons; the top ten hold roughly a quarter. The rearrangement joins TRBV19 to TRBJ1-5; D not certain. The sequenced sample was peripheral blood mononuclear cells (PBMCs), obtained at baseline. This clonotype was obtained from a human donor with classical Hodgkin lymphoma. DNA of the CDR3: TGTGCCAGTAGCGCCAGTGAACAGCCCCAGCATTTT. Protein product: CASSASEQPQHF.